This T cell receptor beta chain came from a study of blood T cell repertoires in COVID-19. The wider study: Both acute and convalescent COVID-19 samples were obtained from the United States, Italy and Spain. The analysed material was cDNA or gDNA that came from T cells, B-cell-depleted T cells, or PBMCs.

The germline gives CDR1 MNHNS, CDR2 SASEGT. V lost 4 bases to trimming and J lost 0 bases, with 10 bases between them. CDR3 size: 16 residues. Profiling relied on immunoSEQ multiplex PCR, and the TCRdb table lists in-frame clones only, not all of them. The sample holds just under 350,000 clones, 88% seen once. The sequencing sample was made of peripheral blood. The TCR originated in a woman between 65 and 79 years old with COVID-19, enrolled during active disease. The rearrangement links TRBV6-1 to TRBJ1-6; D not resolved. The CDR3 is CASSGQFSSYNSPLHF. Here the CDR3 DNA reads TGTGCCAGCAGTGGGCAGTTCAGCTCCTATAATTCACCCCTCCACTTT.